One sample yielded the 19 T cell receptor beta chains listed below, sequenced in a study of blood T cell repertoires in COVID-19. Sequenced by immunoSEQ multiplex PCR; TCRdb stores in-frame clones only, minus some. The table includes 130,000 or so clones, 86% detected once. Sequenced: peripheral blood. These receptors were collected from a man in his forties or fifties with acute or convalescent COVID-19.

V gene TRBV5-1 combines with J gene TRBJ1-6; 7 nucleotides match TRBD1. V trimming: 5 bases; J trimming: 6 bases; junction bases outside the gene matches: 5. Germline V gene sequence: CDR1 SGHRS, CDR2 YFSETQ. The CDR3 length is 14 residues. The CDR3 bases are TGCGCCAGCAGGGCAGGGGGAAGTAATTCACCCCTCCACTTT. Translated: CASRAGGSNSPLHF.

The V gene is TRBV27, the J gene TRBJ2-2; D perhaps matches TRBD1 (6 bases). CDR1 is MNHEY, CDR2 SMNVEV, per germline (reference sequence). V lost 4 bases to trimming and J lost 0 bases, with 12 bases between them. This CDR3 comprises 16 residues. The CDR3 DNA sequence: TGTGCCAGCAGTTCCCCTACAGGGACGAACACCGGGGAGCTGTTTTTT. Protein sequence: CASSSPTGTNTGELFF.

The chain carries TRBV5-4 and TRBJ2-3; TRBD2 agrees at 9 bases. The CDR3 has 16 residues. V shed 3 bases and J 0 bases; nucleotides not matched to a gene: 5. CDR1 SGHNT and CDR2 YYREEE come from the germline V gene (reference sequence). CDR3 sequence (DNA): TGTGCCAGCAGCTATGGGACTAGCCGAAGCACAGATACGCAGTATTTT. It specifies CASSYGTSRSTDTQYF.

Only one count was recorded for this clone. The chain combines TRBV20-1 with TRBJ2-1, with 7 positions matching TRBD2. V shed 3 bases and J 6 bases; nucleotides not matched to a gene: 11. This CDR3 has 15 residues. Germline V lookup: CDR1 DFQATT, CDR2 SNEGSKA (reference sequence). The CDR3 sequence is CSASVGSWGGNEQFF. The CDR3 DNA reads as TGCAGTGCTAGTGTGGGGTCTTGGGGGGGCAATGAGCAGTTCTTC.

This clone was observed a few times. The rearrangement uses TRBV11-3 and TRBJ1-1; possible D gene TRBD1, 6 bases. Trimming shortened V by 5 bases and J by 5 bases, and 15 bases separated the two germline ends. Germline V CDR1 and CDR2: SGHNT, YENEEA. This CDR3 is built from 14 residues. This CDR3 is CASSPGRGRTEAFF. The CDR3 coding sequence is TGTGCCAGCAGCCCGGGGCGGGGGCGGACTGAAGCTTTCTTT.

The chain joins TRBV6-5 to TRBJ2-4; D might be TRBD1 (6 bases). This CDR3 spans 16 amino acids. Trimming took off 2 bases at V and 5 bases at J, with 16 bases between the two ends. Per germline, CDR1 MNHEY and CDR2 SVGAGI. The CDR3 DNA reads as TGTGCCAGCAGTTACGGCGGGCAGGGGTGGGAAAACATTCAGTACTTC. Amino acid sequence: CASSYGGQGWENIQYF.

The J gene is TRBJ2-3, the V gene TRBV5-4; TRBD1 matches 7 bases. The V gene's germline CDR1 is SGHNT and CDR2 YYREEE (reference sequence). The CDR3 has 13 amino acids. The junction had 5 bases not matched to a gene; V was cut back by 4 bases and J by 6 bases. The CDR3 reads CASSETGLDTQYF. The CDR3, as DNA: TGTGCCAGCAGCGAGACAGGGTTGGATACGCAGTATTTT.

The V gene is TRBV5-5, the J gene TRBJ1-1; D might be TRBD1 (6 bases). Per the germline V gene, CDR1 is SGHKS and CDR2 is YYEKEE (reference sequence). This CDR3 has 18 residues. V was clipped by 2 bases and J by 0 bases, with 20 bases between them. The CDR3 DNA is TGTGCCAGCAGCTTATCTCTGGTCCAAGGGGGTATGAACACTGAAGCTTTCTTT. It yields the protein CASSLSLVQGGMNTEAFF.

The rearrangement uses TRBV30 and TRBJ1-1; D might be TRBD1 (5 bases). Germline lookup yields CDR1 GTSNPN and CDR2 SVGIG (reference sequence). The V gene lost 3 bases and the J gene lost 8 bases, with 7 bases spanning the gap. This CDR3 has 10 amino acids. The CDR3 DNA reads TGTGCCTGGAGCCACAGGGAAGCTTTCTTT. This sequence encodes CAWSHREAFF.

V and J are TRBV5-1 and TRBJ1-1; 7 nucleotides agree with TRBD1. CDR1 and CDR2 from the germline V gene are SGHRS and YFSETQ. There are 14 residues in the CDR3. V was pared by 4 bases and J by 8 bases, with 11 bases of the junction left unmatched. In DNA, the CDR3 is TGCGCCAGCAGCACGGGGCGGGGACAGATGGAAGCTTTCTTT. Translated, it gives CASSTGRGQMEAFF.

The rearrangement links TRBV20-1 to TRBJ2-1; 7 positions match TRBD2. CDR1 and CDR2 (germline): DFQATT, SNEGSKA (reference sequence). J gave up 6 bases and V 3 bases, and 2 bases lay outside the gene matches. The CDR3 runs to 12 residues. CDR3 nucleotides: TGCAGTGCTAGTCGGGGGGTCAATGAGCAGTTCTTC. This translates into CSASRGVNEQFF.

J is TRBJ1-4 and V is TRBV6-5; TRBD1 matches 7 bases. The V gene's germline CDR1 is MNHEY and CDR2 SVGAGI. CDR3 size: 15 residues. V dropped 6 bases and J dropped 10; count of bases not matched to a gene: 14. CDR3 protein: CASSEGQLLSTKLFF. The CDR3 DNA reads TGTGCCAGCAGCGAGGGACAGCTACTTTCAACAAAACTGTTTTTT.

CDR3 sequence: CASSEDSVEQFF. The CDR3 DNA follows: TGTGCCAGCAGTGAGGACTCGGTAGAGCAGTTCTTC. The chain uses TRBV2 and TRBJ2-1, with D possibly TRBD2 on 5 matching bases. This CDR3 is built from 12 residues. V was pared by 3 bases and J by 10 bases, with 10 bases between. Germline-derived CDR1 and CDR2 are SNHLY and FYNNEI.

The rearrangement joins TRBV7-8 to TRBJ1-5; D perhaps matches TRBD1 (5 bases). Germline-derived CDR1 and CDR2 are SGHVS and FQNEAQ. V was clipped by 4 bases and J by 2 bases, with 18 bases between them. The CDR3 covers 17 residues. CDR3 in amino acids: CASSWGGMGRGNQPQHF. The CDR3 DNA sequence: TGTGCCAGCAGCTGGGGGGGAATGGGTAGAGGCAATCAGCCCCAGCATTTT.

The V gene is TRBV9, the J gene TRBJ2-2, with 13 bases matching TRBD2. J was trimmed by 4 bases and V by 3 bases; bases with no gene match: 6. CDR3 length equals 17 residues. The V gene's germline CDR1 is SGDLS and CDR2 YYNGEE. The CDR3 spells CASSASTSGGATGELFF. The CDR3 bases are TGTGCCAGCAGCGCAAGTACTAGCGGGGGGGCCACCGGGGAGCTGTTTTTT. The full variable domain, its missing parts supplied by reference TRBV9 and TRBJ2-2, is DSGVTQTPKHLITATGQRVTLRCSPRSGDLSVYWYQQSLDQGLQFLIQYYNGEERAKGNILERFSAQQFPDLHSELNLSSLELGDSALYFCASSASTSGGATGELFFGEGSRLTVL.

J is TRBJ2-5 and V is TRBV6-1, with TRBD2 matching 9 bases. The V segment lost 2 bases and the J segment 2 bases; nucleotides outside the gene matches: 6. The germline V gene encodes CDR1 MNHNS and CDR2 SASEGT. The CDR3 runs to 16 residues. The CDR3 loop reads CASSETTSGVQETQYF. As DNA, the CDR3 is TGTGCCAGCAGTGAAACGACTAGCGGCGTACAAGAGACCCAGTACTTC.

The chain links TRBV5-1 to TRBJ2-3; 15 bases are a match to TRBD2. The CDR3 runs 24 residues. J was trimmed by 2 bases and V by 3 bases; bases with no gene match: 25. Germline V gene sequence: CDR1 SGHRS, CDR2 YFSETQ. CDR3 loop: CASSSTGAGLAGGLVGVNTDTQYF. CDR3 nucleotide sequence: TGCGCCAGCAGCTCGACGGGTGCGGGACTAGCGGGAGGATTGGTCGGGGTGAACACAGATACGCAGTATTTT.

V is TRBV15 and J is TRBJ2-3, with 7 bases aligning to TRBD1. The CDR3 has 15 amino acids. Trimming cost V 5 bases and J 0 bases; bases outside gene matches: 5. Germline CDR1 and CDR2: LNHNV and YYDKDF (reference sequence). The DNA for the CDR3 is TGTGCCACCAGCCGGACAGGAGTTAGCACAGATACGCAGTATTTT. Its protein product is CATSRTGVSTDTQYF.

The chain recombines TRBV5-4 with TRBJ2-7; TRBD2 is a possible D gene (6 bases). This CDR3 has 16 amino acids. Trimming took 4 bases from V and 6 from J, leaving 23 bases between them. CDR1 SGHNT and CDR2 YYREEE come from the germline V gene (reference sequence). The CDR3 loop is CASSPTLGTGAGEQYF. CDR3 nucleotide sequence: TGTGCCAGCAGCCCCACTCTAGGGACTGGCGCGGGCGAGCAGTACTTC.